The source of this TCR beta chain is a study of cytomegalovirus exposure and HLA in healthy donors. Researchers ran the PCR with 60 Vbeta and 13 Jbeta primers. The repertoire was sequenced with immunoSEQ multiplex PCR; TCRdb's copy has only in-frame clones and lacks some. This sample carries 150,000 to 180,000 clones, about 80% of them seen once, and the ten largest clones take around 4.1%. As regards this clone: Antigen unknown.

Study-level findings and limits: Data from an earlier analysis indicated that most TCR beta V segments were productive either about 87% or about 30% of the time.

CDR3 size: 12 residues. The ends were cut back, 6 bases at V and 3 bases at J, with 9 bases in the middle. The germline CDR1 and CDR2 sequences are SNHLY and FYNNEI. Donors were ostensibly healthy at sampling, although undocumented immune exposures were probable. Sequencing was done on a sample of PBMCs. The clonotype was recovered from a woman between 40 and 50 years old in good health and CMV-seronegative. This chain joins TRBV2 and TRBJ2-7, with D tentatively TRBD1 (5 bases). In nucleotides, the CDR3 is TGTGCCAGCAGCGCAGACAGCTACGAGCAGTACTTC. Amino acids: CASSADSYEQYF.